This T cell receptor (beta chain) is from a study of T cell repertoires in cytomegalovirus infection (dated by TCRdb to about 2019). About the investigation overall: The peptide stimulations were aimed at well-studied HLA-B-restricted epitopes as well as recently identified HLA-C-restricted CMV epitopes, whose presentation resists viral immunomodulation. Donor HLA type was relevant to the analysis, as public TCR beta signatures indicated carriage of CMV infection together with the matching HLA type. The investigation overall reported the following: In both this cohort and an independent roughly 350-donor cohort, the cumulative frequency of public TCR beta family members distinguished carriers of CMV infection plus the relevant HLA type. The ex vivo response was dominated by HLA-C-restricted CMV-specific TCR beta clonotypes, which also provided the single most frequent clonotype in two of eight donors.

The intended sense of this specimen's treatment or condition label: in vitro stimulation with specific CMV peptide epitopes to enrich CMV-specific T cells. The CDR3, from cysteine to phenylalanine, totals 14 residues. Just CDR3 DNA is preserved here, 42 bases in frame from base 1. The germline V gene supplies CDR1 SGHAT and CDR2 FQNNGV. V is trimmed back by 5 bases and J by 0 bases, and the junction contains 1 base that no gene match accounts for. Sequencing was performed on an Illumina HiSeq 1500. Starting from the raw public reads, TCRdb applied fastp trimming at Q25, assembled clones with MiXCR and retained in-frame beta chains. When rows share a CDR3 protein, they turn into one entry using the most common DNA and genes. The sample data list hundreds of thousands of distinct CDR3 sequences, and approximately 40% of these were observed just once. The ten largest clones capture about 45% of the sample.

A few counts support this clonotype. This receptor's antigen is unknown. Nothing much larger sits one base from this clone, and base qualities are not available. The sequence was collected from a human donor in good health (CMV status not recorded). Some clones in this sample may be carry-over from other donors' samples. The rearranged segments are TRBV11-2 and TRBJ2-1, with 7 middle bases fitting TRBD2. Source: cultured PBMCs, taken from culture after CMV antigen stimulation. The sequence in DNA is TGTGCCAGCAGCCGGGAGGCCTCCTACAATGAGCAGTTCTTC. Its product reads: CASSREASYNEQFF.